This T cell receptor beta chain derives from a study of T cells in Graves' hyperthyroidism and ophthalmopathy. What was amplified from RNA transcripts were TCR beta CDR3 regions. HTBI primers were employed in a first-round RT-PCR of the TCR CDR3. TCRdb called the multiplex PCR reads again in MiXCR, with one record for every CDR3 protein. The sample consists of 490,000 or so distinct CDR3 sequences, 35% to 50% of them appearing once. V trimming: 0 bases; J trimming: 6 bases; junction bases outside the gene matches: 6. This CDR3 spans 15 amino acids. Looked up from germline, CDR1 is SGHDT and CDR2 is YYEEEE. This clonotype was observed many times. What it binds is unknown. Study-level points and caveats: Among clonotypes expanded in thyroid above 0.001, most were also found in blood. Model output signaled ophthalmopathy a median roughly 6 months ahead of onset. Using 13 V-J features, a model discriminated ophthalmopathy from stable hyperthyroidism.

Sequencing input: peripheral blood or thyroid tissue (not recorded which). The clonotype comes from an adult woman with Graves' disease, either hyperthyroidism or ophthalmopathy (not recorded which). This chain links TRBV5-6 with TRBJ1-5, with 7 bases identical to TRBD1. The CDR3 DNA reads TGTGCCAGCAGCTTGGCAGGGGGTGTGGGTCAGCCCCAGCATTTT. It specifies CASSLAGGVGQPQHF.